These T cell receptor beta chains were read from a single sample in a study of CD8 T cells in Susac syndrome. TCRdb reprocessed the immunoSEQ multiplex PCR reads with MiXCR, giving one entry per CDR3 protein. The sample shows about 440,000 distinct CDR3 sequences, around 85% of them seen only once. Sequenced sample: CD8+ T cells from PBMCs. The origin of the receptors is a human donor with multiple sclerosis. The CDR3 runs from the conserved cysteine through the conserved F or W. The D gene is left open where the match is weak. Clone size appears in some rows only: once, few, many, or a class for an expanded clone.

cdr3_length: 13; d_call: NA; j_call: TRBJ2-1; v_call: TRBV27; clone_size: NA; cdr3_nt: TGTGCCAGCACTGGAGGAGGAAACAATGAGCAGTTCTTC; cdr3_aa: CASTGGGNNEQFF
cdr3_length: 18; d_call: NA; j_call: TRBJ2-4; v_call: TRBV7-9; clone_size: NA; cdr3_nt: TGTGCCAGCAGCACCCACCCCAAGCAAACTTTAGCCAAAAACATTCAGTACTTC; cdr3_aa: CASSTHPKQTLAKNIQYF
cdr3_length: 12; d_call: NA; j_call: TRBJ2-5; v_call: TRBV5-1; clone_size: once; cdr3_nt: TGCGCCAGCAGCTCCGAACAAGAGACCCAGTACTTC; cdr3_aa: CASSSEQETQYF
cdr3_length: 15; d_call: TRBD2; j_call: TRBJ2-1; v_call: TRBV6-2/TRBV6-3; clone_size: NA; cdr3_nt: TGTGCCAGCAGTTACCCGGGACTAGCTGACGATGAGCAGTTCTTC; cdr3_aa: CASSYPGLADDEQFF
cdr3_length: 15; d_call: NA; j_call: TRBJ1-1; v_call: TRBV30; clone_size: NA; cdr3_nt: TGTGCCTGGAGTGCCCCGGACATTAGGAACACTGAAGCTTTCTTT; cdr3_aa: CAWSAPDIRNTEAFF
cdr3_length: 15; d_call: TRBD2; j_call: TRBJ2-3; v_call: TRBV12-3/TRBV12-4; clone_size: NA; cdr3_nt: TGTGCCAGTGGACCTGGTAAGGGAGGGGCAGATACGCAGTATTTT; cdr3_aa: CASGPGKGGADTQYF
cdr3_length: 14; d_call: NA; j_call: TRBJ1-1; v_call: TRBV4-1; clone_size: NA; cdr3_nt: TGCGCCAGCAGCCAAGGAAACCCGAACACTGAAGCTTTCTTT; cdr3_aa: CASSQGNPNTEAFF
cdr3_length: 12; d_call: NA; j_call: TRBJ1-1; v_call: TRBV30; clone_size: few; cdr3_nt: TGTGCCTGGACACAGGGTGGTACTGAGGCTTTCTTT; cdr3_aa: CAWTQGGTEAFF
cdr3_length: 17; d_call: NA; j_call: TRBJ2-7; v_call: TRBV27; clone_size: NA; cdr3_nt: TGTGCCAGCAGTGCCCGGGATTCCCTCCAAGTGGGCTACGAGCAGTACTTC; cdr3_aa: CASSARDSLQVGYEQYF
cdr3_length: 14; d_call: TRBD1; j_call: TRBJ1-2; v_call: TRBV6-5; clone_size: NA; cdr3_nt: TGTGCCAGCAGGGTGGGACAGTCTAACTATGGCTACACCTTC; cdr3_aa: CASRVGQSNYGYTF
cdr3_length: 16; d_call: TRBD1; j_call: TRBJ1-1; v_call: TRBV20-1; clone_size: NA; cdr3_nt: TGCAGTGCTAGAGAGCCACCCGGACAGGTTCGGACTGAAGCTTTCTTT; cdr3_aa: CSAREPPGQVRTEAFF
cdr3_length: 15; d_call: TRBD2; j_call: TRBJ2-1; v_call: TRBV7-9; clone_size: once; cdr3_nt: TGTGCCAGCAGCTTAGTACTGGGGGGGAACAATGAGCAGTTCTTC; cdr3_aa: CASSLVLGGNNEQFF
cdr3_length: 13; d_call: NA; j_call: TRBJ2-5; v_call: TRBV29-1; clone_size: NA; cdr3_nt: TGCAGCGTTGAGAAGGGGGTAGCGGAGACCCAGTACTTC; cdr3_aa: CSVEKGVAETQYF
cdr3_length: 16; d_call: TRBD1; j_call: TRBJ1-2; v_call: TRBV10-3; clone_size: once; cdr3_nt: TGTGCCATCAGTGCTTCGACAGGGTGGGGCCCCTATGGCTACACCTTC; cdr3_aa: CAISASTGWGPYGYTF
cdr3_length: 14; d_call: TRBD2; j_call: TRBJ2-1; v_call: TRBV2; clone_size: NA; cdr3_nt: TGTGCCAGCAGTGCGGCGGGAGGCTACAATGAGCAGTTCTTC; cdr3_aa: CASSAAGGYNEQFF
cdr3_length: 12; d_call: NA; j_call: TRBJ1-1; v_call: TRBV7-8; clone_size: NA; cdr3_nt: TGTGCCAGCGATTTGGGAAACGGTGAAGCTTTCTTT; cdr3_aa: CASDLGNGEAFF
cdr3_length: 13; d_call: NA; j_call: TRBJ1-2; v_call: TRBV27; clone_size: NA; cdr3_nt: TGTGCCAGCAGTTTACGGGCTAACTATGGCTACACCTTC; cdr3_aa: CASSLRANYGYTF
cdr3_length: 17; d_call: TRBD1; j_call: TRBJ2-7; v_call: TRBV7-6; clone_size: NA; cdr3_nt: TGTGCCAGCAGCCTGAGACCGACCGGGACAGCAGACTACGAGCAGTACTTC; cdr3_aa: CASSLRPTGTADYEQYF
cdr3_length: 17; d_call: NA; j_call: TRBJ2-3; v_call: TRBV6-1; clone_size: NA; cdr3_nt: TGTGCCAGCGCCTATCCGGTGGGGGGCGCGCAGACAGATACGCAGTATTTT; cdr3_aa: CASAYPVGGAQTDTQYF
cdr3_length: 12; d_call: NA; j_call: TRBJ2-1; v_call: TRBV25-1; clone_size: NA; cdr3_nt: TGTGCCAGCACAGGGCGGCACAATGAGCAGTTCTTC; cdr3_aa: CASTGRHNEQFF
cdr3_length: 11; d_call: TRBD1; j_call: TRBJ2-1; v_call: TRBV19; clone_size: NA; cdr3_nt: TGTGCCAGTGGACAGGGTGGTGAGCAGTTCTTC; cdr3_aa: CASGQGGEQFF
cdr3_length: 15; d_call: NA; j_call: TRBJ1-4; v_call: TRBV21-1; clone_size: NA; cdr3_nt: TGTGCCAGCAGCATTCAGAGATATCTTAATGAAAAACTGTTTTTT; cdr3_aa: CASSIQRYLNEKLFF
cdr3_length: 13; d_call: NA; j_call: TRBJ2-1; v_call: TRBV19; clone_size: NA; cdr3_nt: TGTGCCAGTAGTCTCCTTGGACTGAATGAGCAGTTCTTC; cdr3_aa: CASSLLGLNEQFF
cdr3_length: 16; d_call: TRBD1; j_call: TRBJ2-2; v_call: TRBV4-1; clone_size: NA; cdr3_nt: TGCGCCAGCAGCCACTCCCGGGACAGGGAAACCGGGGAGCTGTTTTTT; cdr3_aa: CASSHSRDRETGELFF
cdr3_length: 18; d_call: TRBD2; j_call: TRBJ2-3; v_call: TRBV4-2; clone_size: NA; cdr3_nt: TGTGCCAGCAGCCAAGAGGCCCCAGCGGGGGGACCTACAGATACGCAGTATTTT; cdr3_aa: CASSQEAPAGGPTDTQYF
cdr3_length: 12; d_call: NA; j_call: TRBJ1-3; v_call: TRBV3-1; clone_size: NA; cdr3_nt: TGTGCCAGCAGAGCGACAGGAAACACCATATATTTT; cdr3_aa: CASRATGNTIYF
cdr3_length: 14; d_call: NA; j_call: TRBJ2-7; v_call: TRBV6-5; clone_size: NA; cdr3_nt: TGTGCCAGCAGTTACAGGGGAGAATCCTACGAGCAGTACTTC; cdr3_aa: CASSYRGESYEQYF
cdr3_length: 16; d_call: TRBD1; j_call: TRBJ1-1; v_call: TRBV2; clone_size: NA; cdr3_nt: TGTGCCAGCAGTGAAGACCCCCCGACAGGGCCGACTGAAGCTTTCTTT; cdr3_aa: CASSEDPPTGPTEAFF
cdr3_length: 18; d_call: TRBD1; j_call: TRBJ1-1; v_call: TRBV4-1; clone_size: NA; cdr3_nt: TGCGCCAGCAGCCAAGACCAGCCTTTGGACAGGTGGGGGACTGAAGCTTTCTTT; cdr3_aa: CASSQDQPLDRWGTEAFF
cdr3_length: 14; d_call: TRBD2; j_call: TRBJ2-7; v_call: TRBV6-2/TRBV6-3; clone_size: NA; cdr3_nt: TGTGCCAGCAGCTCTAGCGGGATGACCTACGAGCAGTACTTC; cdr3_aa: CASSSSGMTYEQYF
cdr3_length: 14; d_call: NA; j_call: TRBJ1-6; v_call: TRBV5-1; clone_size: few; cdr3_nt: TGCGCCAGCAGCCAACAGGGCTCGGATTCACCCCTCCACTTT; cdr3_aa: CASSQQGSDSPLHF
cdr3_length: 14; d_call: TRBD2; j_call: TRBJ2-3; v_call: TRBV27; clone_size: NA; cdr3_nt: TGTGCCAGCAAGCTAGCGGCTGGGACAGATACGCAGTATTTT; cdr3_aa: CASKLAAGTDTQYF
cdr3_length: 14; d_call: NA; j_call: TRBJ1-1; v_call: TRBV28; clone_size: NA; cdr3_nt: TGTGCCAGCAGTCGGGCGGGCACGAACACTGAAGCTTTCTTT; cdr3_aa: CASSRAGTNTEAFF
cdr3_length: 13; d_call: NA; j_call: TRBJ1-1; v_call: TRBV20-1; clone_size: NA; cdr3_nt: TGCAGTGCTACTGTAGGGGCGGGAGGTGAAGCTTTCTTT; cdr3_aa: CSATVGAGGEAFF
cdr3_length: 14; d_call: NA; j_call: TRBJ2-1; v_call: TRBV6-6; clone_size: NA; cdr3_nt: TGTGCCAGCAGTCCGTTAACGGAACCCAATGAGCAGTTCTTC; cdr3_aa: CASSPLTEPNEQFF